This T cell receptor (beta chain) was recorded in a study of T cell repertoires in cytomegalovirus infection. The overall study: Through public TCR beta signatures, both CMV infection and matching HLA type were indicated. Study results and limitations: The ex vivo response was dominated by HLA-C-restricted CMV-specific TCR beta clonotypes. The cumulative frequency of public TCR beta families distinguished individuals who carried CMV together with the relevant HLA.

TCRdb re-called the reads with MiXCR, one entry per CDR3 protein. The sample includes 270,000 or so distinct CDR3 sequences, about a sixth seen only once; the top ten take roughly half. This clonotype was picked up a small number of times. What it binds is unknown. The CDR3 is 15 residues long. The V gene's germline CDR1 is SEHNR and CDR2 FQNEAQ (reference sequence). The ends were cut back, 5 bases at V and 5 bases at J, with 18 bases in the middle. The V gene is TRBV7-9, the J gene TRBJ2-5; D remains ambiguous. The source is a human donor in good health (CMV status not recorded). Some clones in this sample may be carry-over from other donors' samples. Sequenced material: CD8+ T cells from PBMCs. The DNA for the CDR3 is TGTGCCAGCAGCCCCAGGCAGCTTGTTGAGGAGACCCAGTACTTC. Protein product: CASSPRQLVEETQYF.